This TCR beta chain is drawn from a study of blood T cell repertoires in COVID-19. Study-level information: From the United States, Italy and Spain came samples of acute and convalescent COVID-19. PBMCs, B-cell-depleted T cells, or T cells provided the cDNA or gDNA that made up the material.

Germline lookup yields CDR1 MNHNS and CDR2 SASEGT. Trimming shortened V by 3 bases and J by 3 bases, and 11 bases separated the two germline ends. The CDR3 has 15 amino acids. Original analysis: Amplification of reference gene primers provided the estimated nucleated cell counts. Clones were sequenced by immunoSEQ multiplex PCR, and TCRdb holds only the in-frame ones, with some missing. V and J calls and clone size follow that table, whereas D and trimming were derived from the DNA. The sample includes 120,000 or so clones, under 80% seen only once; the top ten take under 3%. Sequencing used peripheral blood. This chain joins TRBV6-1 and TRBJ1-4; the D is unclear. The origin of this receptor is a man between 50 and 59 years old with acute or convalescent COVID-19. CDR3 amino acids: CASSDSYGANEKLFF. CDR3 bases: TGTGCCAGCAGTGATTCCTACGGGGCTAATGAAAAACTGTTTTTT.